Detailed here is one T cell receptor beta chain. Its specificity is not known. This sample holds PBMCs from roughly 10 ml fresh peripheral blood. This sample was taken from a study of T cells in Graves' hyperthyroidism and ophthalmopathy. Study-level information: Peripheral blood was drawn at first diagnosis, prior to all treatment.

The germline V gene has CDR1 DFQATT and CDR2 SNEGSKA (reference sequence). The CDR3 consists of 16 residues. V shed 1 base and J 0 bases; nucleotides not matched to a gene: 9. The TCR beta CDR3 regions underwent amplification using RNA transcripts as the source. The TCR CDR3 was amplified in a first-round RT-PCR using the HTBI primer set. TCRdb re-called the multiplex PCR reads with MiXCR, one entry per CDR3 protein. The table has about 720,000 distinct CDR3 sequences, 15% to 20% seen once. Overall study results and limits: Clonotypes that were expanded in thyroid above 0.001 mostly appeared in blood too.

The sequenced sample was blood. The chain is built from TRBV20-1 and TRBJ2-7; TRBD1 matches at 7 bases. This TCR was recovered from a woman aged 45 to 65 with Graves' hyperthyroidism that later progressed to Graves' ophthalmopathy. In DNA, the CDR3 is TGCAGTGCTAGAGCCGACGGACAGGTCTTCTCCTACGAGCAGTACTTC. Its translation is CSARADGQVFSYEQYF.